This T cell receptor (beta chain) came from a study of T cell clones after liver transplantation. Study observations and caveats: Circulating graft-donor-reactive CD4 TCRbeta sequences fell significantly post-transplant in most of the 8 subjects. A larger donor-reactive than third-party decline suggested partial antigen-specific deletion.

A note on this clone: No antigen is known for it.

The data were produced by immunoSEQ multiplex PCR, yet TCRdb's version contains in-frame clones alone and is incomplete. The table shows roughly 97,000 clones, with 82% occurring only once. The clonotype comes from a human donor who received a liver transplant. This sample comprised CD4+ T cells from blood, obtained before liver transplant.

This CDR3 is CASSPQTDTQYF. The CDR3 DNA is TGTGCCAGCAGCCCACAGACAGATACGCAGTATTTT. The chain links TRBV7-9 to TRBJ2-3, with D unclear. The CDR3 has 12 amino acids. Trimming cost V 5 bases and J 3 bases, with 6 bases left between them. Germline values: CDR1 SEHNR, CDR2 FQNEAQ (reference sequence). Filled out from reference TRBV7-9 and TRBJ2-3, the complete variable domain reads DTGVSQNPRHKITKRGQNVTFRCDPISEHNRLYWYRQTLGQGPEFLTYFQNEAQLEKSRLLSDRFSAERPKGSFSTLEIQRTEQGDSAMYLCASSPQTDTQYFGPGTRLTVL.